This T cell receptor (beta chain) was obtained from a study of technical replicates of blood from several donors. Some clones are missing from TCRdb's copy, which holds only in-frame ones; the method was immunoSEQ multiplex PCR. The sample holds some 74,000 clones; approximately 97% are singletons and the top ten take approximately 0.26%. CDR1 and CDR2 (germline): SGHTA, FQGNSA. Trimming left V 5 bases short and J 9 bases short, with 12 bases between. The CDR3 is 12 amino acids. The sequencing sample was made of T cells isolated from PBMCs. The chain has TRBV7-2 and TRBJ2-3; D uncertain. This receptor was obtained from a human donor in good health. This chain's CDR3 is CASSPSVETQYF. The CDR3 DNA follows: TGTGCCAGCAGCCCCTCGGTGGAGACGCAGTATTTT. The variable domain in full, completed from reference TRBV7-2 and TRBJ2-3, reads GAGVSQSPSNKVTEKGKDVELRCDPISGHTALYWYRQSLGQGLEFLIYFQGNSAPDKSGLPSDRFSAERTGGSVSTLTIQRTQQEDSAVYLCASSPSVETQYFGPGTRLTVL.